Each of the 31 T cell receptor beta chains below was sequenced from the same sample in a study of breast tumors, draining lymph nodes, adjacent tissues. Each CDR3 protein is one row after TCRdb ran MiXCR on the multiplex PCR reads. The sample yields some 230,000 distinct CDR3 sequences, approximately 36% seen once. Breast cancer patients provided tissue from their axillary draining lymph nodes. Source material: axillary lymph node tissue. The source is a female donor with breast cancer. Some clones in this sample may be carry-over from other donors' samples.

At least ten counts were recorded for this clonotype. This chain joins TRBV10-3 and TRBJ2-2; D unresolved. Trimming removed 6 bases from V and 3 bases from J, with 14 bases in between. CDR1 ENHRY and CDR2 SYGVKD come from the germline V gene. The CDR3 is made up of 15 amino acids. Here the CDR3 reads CAISERLEDTGELFF. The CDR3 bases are TGTGCCATCAGCGAGCGACTCGAGGACACCGGGGAGCTGTTTTTT.

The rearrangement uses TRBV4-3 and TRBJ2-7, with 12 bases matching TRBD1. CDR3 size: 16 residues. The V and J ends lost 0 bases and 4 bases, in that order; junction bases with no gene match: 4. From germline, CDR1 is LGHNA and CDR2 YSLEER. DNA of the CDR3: TGCGCCAGCAGCCAAGATTGGGGACAGGGGGCTTACGAGCAGTACTTC. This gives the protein CASSQDWGQGAYEQYF.

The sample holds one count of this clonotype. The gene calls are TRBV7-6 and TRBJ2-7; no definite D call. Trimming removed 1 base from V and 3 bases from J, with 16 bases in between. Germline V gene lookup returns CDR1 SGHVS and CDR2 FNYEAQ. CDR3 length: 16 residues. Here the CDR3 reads CASSLDRFNRGYEQYF. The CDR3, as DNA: TGTGCCAGCAGCTTAGATCGATTTAATCGCGGCTACGAGCAGTACTTC.

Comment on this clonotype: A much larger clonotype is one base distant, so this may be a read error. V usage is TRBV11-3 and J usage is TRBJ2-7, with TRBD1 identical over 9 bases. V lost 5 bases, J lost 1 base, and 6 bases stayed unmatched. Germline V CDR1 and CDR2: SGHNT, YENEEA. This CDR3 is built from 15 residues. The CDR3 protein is CASSHRDRASYEQYF. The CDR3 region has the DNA TGTGCCAGCAGCCACCGGGACAGGGCGTCCTACGAGCAGTACTTC.

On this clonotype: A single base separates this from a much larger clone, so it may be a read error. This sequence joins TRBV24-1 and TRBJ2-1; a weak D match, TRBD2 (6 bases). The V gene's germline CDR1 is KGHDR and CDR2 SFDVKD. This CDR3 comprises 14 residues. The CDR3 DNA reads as TGTGCCACCAGTGCACGGGGGTCCTACAATGGGCAGTTCTTC. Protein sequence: CATSARGSYNGQFF.

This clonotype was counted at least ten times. Here the CDR3 DNA reads TGCGCCAGCAGCCGAGACTCGGCCGGATCTGGGGCCAACGTCCTGACTTTC. Encoded protein: CASSRDSAGSGANVLTF. The chain carries TRBV4-3 and TRBJ2-6; D is unresolved. Trimming left V 4 bases short and J 1 base short, with 14 bases between. The length of the CDR3 is 17 residues. Germline-derived CDR1 and CDR2 are LGHNA and YSLEER.

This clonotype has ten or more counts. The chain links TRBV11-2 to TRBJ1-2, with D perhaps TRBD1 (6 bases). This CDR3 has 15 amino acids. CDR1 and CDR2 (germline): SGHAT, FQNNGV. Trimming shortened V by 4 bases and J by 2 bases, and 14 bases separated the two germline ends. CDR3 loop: CASSSGVQENYGYTF. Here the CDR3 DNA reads TGTGCCAGCAGCTCAGGGGTTCAGGAGAACTATGGCTACACCTTC.

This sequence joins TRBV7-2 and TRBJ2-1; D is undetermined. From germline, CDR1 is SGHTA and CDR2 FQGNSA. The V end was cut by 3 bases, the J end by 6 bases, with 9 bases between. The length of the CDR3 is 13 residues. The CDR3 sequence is CASSFGLRNEQFF. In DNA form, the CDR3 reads TGTGCCAGCAGCTTTGGCCTCCGCAATGAGCAGTTCTTC.

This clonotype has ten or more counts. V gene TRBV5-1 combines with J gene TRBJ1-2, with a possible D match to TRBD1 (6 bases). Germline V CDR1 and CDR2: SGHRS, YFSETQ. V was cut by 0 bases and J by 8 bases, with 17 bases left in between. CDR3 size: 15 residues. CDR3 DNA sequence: TGCGCCAGCAGCTTGGATGGGGGGCCCGTCGGGGGCTACACCTTC. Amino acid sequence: CASSLDGGPVGGYTF. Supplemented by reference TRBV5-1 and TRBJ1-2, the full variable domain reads KAGVTQTPRYLIKTRGQQVTLSCSPISGHRSVSWYQQTPGQGLQFLFEYFSETQRNKGNFPGRFSGRQFSNSRSEMNVSTLELGDSALYLCASSLDGGPVGGYTFGSGTRLTVV.

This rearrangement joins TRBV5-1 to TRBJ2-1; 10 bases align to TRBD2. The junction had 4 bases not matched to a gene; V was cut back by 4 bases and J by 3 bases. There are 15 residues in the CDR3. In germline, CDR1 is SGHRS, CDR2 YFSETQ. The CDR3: CASSVSGGYYNEQFF. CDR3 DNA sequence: TGCGCCAGCAGCGTTAGCGGGGGGTACTACAATGAGCAGTTCTTC.

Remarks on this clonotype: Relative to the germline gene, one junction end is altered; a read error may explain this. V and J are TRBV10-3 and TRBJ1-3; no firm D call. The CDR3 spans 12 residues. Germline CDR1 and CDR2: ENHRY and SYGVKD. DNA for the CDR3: TGTGCCATCAGTGAATCTGGGAACACCACATATTTT. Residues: CAISESGNTTYF.

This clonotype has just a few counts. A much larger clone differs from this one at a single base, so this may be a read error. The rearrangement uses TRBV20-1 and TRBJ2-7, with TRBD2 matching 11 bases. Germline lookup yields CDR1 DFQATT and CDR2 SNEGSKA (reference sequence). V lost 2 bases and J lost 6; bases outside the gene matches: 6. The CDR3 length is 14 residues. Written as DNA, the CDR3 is TGCAGTGCTAGATCGGCTAGCGGGAGGACCGAGCAGTACTTC. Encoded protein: CSARSASGRTEQYF.

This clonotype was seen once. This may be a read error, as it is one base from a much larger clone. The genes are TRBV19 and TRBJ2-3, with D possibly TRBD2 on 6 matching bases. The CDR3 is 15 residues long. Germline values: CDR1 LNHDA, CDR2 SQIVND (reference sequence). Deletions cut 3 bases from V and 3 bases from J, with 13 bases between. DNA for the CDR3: TGTGCCAGTAGTATGGTGTTCGCGGGGACAGATACGCAGTATTTT. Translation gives CASSMVFAGTDTQYF.

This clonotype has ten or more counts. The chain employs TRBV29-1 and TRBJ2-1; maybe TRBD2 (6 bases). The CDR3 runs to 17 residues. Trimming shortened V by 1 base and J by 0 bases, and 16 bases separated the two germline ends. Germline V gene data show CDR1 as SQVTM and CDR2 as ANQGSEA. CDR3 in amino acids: CSVEARGTDGSYNEQFF. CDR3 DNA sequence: TGCAGCGTTGAAGCTCGAGGGACTGACGGCTCCTACAATGAGCAGTTCTTC.

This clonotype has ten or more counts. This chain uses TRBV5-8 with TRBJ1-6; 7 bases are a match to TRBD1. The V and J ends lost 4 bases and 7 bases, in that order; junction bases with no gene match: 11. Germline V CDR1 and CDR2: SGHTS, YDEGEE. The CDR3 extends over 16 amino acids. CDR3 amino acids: CASSPRGVGANSPLHF. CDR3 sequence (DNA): TGTGCCAGCAGCCCCAGGGGGGTGGGAGCGAATTCACCCCTCCACTTT.

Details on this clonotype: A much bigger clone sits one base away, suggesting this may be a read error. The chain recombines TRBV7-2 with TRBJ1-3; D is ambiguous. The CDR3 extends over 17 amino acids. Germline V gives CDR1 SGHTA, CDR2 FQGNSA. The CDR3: CASSQDRGQTVGNPIYF. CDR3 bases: TGCGCCAGCAGCCAAGACCGCGGCCAGACGGTTGGAAACCCCATATATTTT. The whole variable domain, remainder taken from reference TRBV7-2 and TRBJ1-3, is GAGVSQSPSNKVTEKGKDVELRCDPISGHTALYWYRQSLGQGLEFLIYFQGNSAPDKSGLPSDRFSAERTGGSVSTLTIQRTQQEDSAVYLCASSQDRGQTVGNPIYFGEGSWLTVV.

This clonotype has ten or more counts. CDR3 protein: CASRTGSGSYNEQFF. As DNA, the CDR3 is TGTGCCAGTAGAACAGGGTCGGGATCCTACAATGAGCAGTTCTTC. V gene TRBV19 combines with J gene TRBJ2-1, with a weak D call TRBD1 (6 bases). This CDR3 contains 15 residues. Trimming took 6 bases from V and 1 from J, leaving 13 bases between them. CDR1 and CDR2 from the germline V gene are LNHDA and SQIVND (reference sequence). The full variable domain, rest sourced from reference TRBV19 and TRBJ2-1, is DGGITQSPKYLFRKEGQNVTLSCEQNLNHDAMYWYRQDPGQGLRLIYYSQIVNDFQKGDIAEGYSVSREKKESFPLTVTSAQKNPTAFYLCASRTGSGSYNEQFFGPGTRLTVL.

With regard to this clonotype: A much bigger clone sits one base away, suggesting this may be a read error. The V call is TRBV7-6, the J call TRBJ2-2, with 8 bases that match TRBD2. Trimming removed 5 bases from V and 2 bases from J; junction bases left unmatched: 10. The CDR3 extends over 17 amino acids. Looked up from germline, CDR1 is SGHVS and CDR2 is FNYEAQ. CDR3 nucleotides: TGTGCCAGCAGCCCCCTCCCCCGGGGGGGAAACACCGGGGAGCTGTTTTTT. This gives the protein CASSPLPRGGNTGELFF.

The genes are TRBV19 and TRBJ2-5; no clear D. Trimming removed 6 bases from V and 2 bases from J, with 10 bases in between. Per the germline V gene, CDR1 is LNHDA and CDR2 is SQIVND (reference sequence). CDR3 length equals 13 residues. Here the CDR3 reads CASRGRAQETQYF. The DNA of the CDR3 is TGTGCCAGTAGAGGACGGGCACAAGAGACCCAGTACTTC.

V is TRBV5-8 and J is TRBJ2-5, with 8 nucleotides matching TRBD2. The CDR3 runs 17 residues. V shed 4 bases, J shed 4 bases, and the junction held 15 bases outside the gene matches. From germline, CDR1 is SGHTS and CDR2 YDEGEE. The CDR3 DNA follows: TGTGCCAGCAGCCCGGGTGGTAGCGGGACATCCAGAGAGACCCAGTACTTC. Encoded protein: CASSPGGSGTSRETQYF.

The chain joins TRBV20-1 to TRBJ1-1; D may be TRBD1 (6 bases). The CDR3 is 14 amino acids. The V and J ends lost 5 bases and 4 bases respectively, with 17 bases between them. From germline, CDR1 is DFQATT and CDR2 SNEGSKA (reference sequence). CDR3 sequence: CSALKGVGGTEAFF. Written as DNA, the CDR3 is TGCAGTGCTCTAAAGGGGGTTGGGGGCACTGAAGCTTTCTTT.

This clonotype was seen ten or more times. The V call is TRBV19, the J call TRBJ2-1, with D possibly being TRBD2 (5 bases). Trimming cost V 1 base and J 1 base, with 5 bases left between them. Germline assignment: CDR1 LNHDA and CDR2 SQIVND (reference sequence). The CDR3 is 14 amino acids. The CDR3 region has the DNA TGTGCCAGTAGTATAGCGGGGTCCTACAATGAGCAGTTCTTC. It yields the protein CASSIAGSYNEQFF. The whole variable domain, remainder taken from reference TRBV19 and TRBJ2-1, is DGGITQSPKYLFRKEGQNVTLSCEQNLNHDAMYWYRQDPGQGLRLIYYSQIVNDFQKGDIAEGYSVSREKKESFPLTVTSAQKNPTAFYLCASSIAGSYNEQFFGPGTRLTVL.

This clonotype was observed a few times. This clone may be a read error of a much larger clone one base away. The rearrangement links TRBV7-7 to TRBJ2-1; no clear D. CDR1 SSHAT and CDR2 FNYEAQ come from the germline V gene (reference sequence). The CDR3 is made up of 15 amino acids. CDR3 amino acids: CASSLVRSSYDEQFF. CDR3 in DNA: TGTGCTAGCAGCTTAGTCCGGAGCTCCTACGATGAGCAGTTCTTC.

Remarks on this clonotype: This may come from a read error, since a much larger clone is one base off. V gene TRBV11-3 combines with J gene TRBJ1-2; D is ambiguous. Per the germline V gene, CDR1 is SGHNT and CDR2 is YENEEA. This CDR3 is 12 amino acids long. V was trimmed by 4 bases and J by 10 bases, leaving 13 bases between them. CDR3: CASSWRGGAYTF. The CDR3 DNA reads TGTGCCAGCAGCTGGCGGGGTGGAGCCTACACCTTC.

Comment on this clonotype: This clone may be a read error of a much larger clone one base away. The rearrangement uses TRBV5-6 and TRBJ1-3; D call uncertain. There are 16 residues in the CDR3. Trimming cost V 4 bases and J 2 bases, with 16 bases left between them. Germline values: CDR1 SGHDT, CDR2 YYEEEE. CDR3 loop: CASSPRGFGPGNTIYF. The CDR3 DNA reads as TGTGCCAGCAGCCCCCGAGGGTTTGGCCCTGGAAACACCATATATTTT.

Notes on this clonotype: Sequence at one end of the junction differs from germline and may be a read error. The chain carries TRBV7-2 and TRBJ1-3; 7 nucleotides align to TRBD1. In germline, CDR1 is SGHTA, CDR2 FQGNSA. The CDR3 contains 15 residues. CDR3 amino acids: CASSLGQSSGNTIHF. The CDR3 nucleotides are TGTGCCAGCAGCTTGGGACAGTCCTCCGGAAACACCATACATTTT.

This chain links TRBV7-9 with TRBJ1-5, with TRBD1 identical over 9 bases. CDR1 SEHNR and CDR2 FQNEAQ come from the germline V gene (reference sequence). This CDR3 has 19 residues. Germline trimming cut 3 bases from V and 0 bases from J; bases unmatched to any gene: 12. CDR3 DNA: TGTGCCAGCAGCTTGCGGGAGGGGACAGGGAGGATTAGCAATCAGCCCCAGCATTTT. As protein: CASSLREGTGRISNQPQHF.

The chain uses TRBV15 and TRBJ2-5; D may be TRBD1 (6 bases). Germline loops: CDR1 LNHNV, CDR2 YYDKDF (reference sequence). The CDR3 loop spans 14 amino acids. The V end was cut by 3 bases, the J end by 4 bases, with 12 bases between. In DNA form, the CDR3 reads TGTGCCACCAGCAGTTACAGAGGGGGAGAGACCCAGTACTTC. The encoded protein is CATSSYRGGETQYF.

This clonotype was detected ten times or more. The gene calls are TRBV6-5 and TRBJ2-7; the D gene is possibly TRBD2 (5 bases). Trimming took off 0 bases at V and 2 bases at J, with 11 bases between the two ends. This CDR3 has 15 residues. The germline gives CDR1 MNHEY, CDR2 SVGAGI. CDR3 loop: CASSYSRVLAYEQYF. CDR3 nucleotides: TGTGCCAGCAGTTACTCGAGGGTCCTAGCCTACGAGCAGTACTTC.

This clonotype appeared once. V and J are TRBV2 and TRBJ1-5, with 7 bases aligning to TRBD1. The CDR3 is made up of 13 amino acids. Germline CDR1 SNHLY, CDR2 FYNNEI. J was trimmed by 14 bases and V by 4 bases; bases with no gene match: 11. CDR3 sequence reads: CASSGDRNTYEHF. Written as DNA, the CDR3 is TGTGCCAGCAGTGGGGACAGAAACACCTACGAGCATTTT.

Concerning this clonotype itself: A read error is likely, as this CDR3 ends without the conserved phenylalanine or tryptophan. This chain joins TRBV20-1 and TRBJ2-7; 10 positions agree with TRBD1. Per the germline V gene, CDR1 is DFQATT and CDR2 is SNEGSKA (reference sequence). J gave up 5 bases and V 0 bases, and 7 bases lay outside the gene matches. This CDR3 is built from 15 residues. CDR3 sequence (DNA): TGCAGTGCTAGAGATGTGGACAGGGGGAGAAACGAGCAGTACCTC. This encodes CSARDVDRGRNEQYL.